One and the same sample provided the 17 T cell receptor beta chains below, sequenced in a study of blood T cell repertoires in COVID-19 (TCRdb year 2020). The library was obtained by the immunoSEQ multiplex PCR assay. The table was pulled from immuneACCESS by TCRdb, which kept in-frame rearrangements only. Such tables lose some clones; where checked, under half of the loss comes from unresolved V genes, and the rest has no known cause. This sample is represented by about 97,000 clones; 87% of them were singletons. Under 14% of the sample is held by the ten biggest clonotypes. Input material: peripheral blood. The receptors were sampled from a woman in her twenties or thirties with acute or convalescent COVID-19.

This sequence joins TRBV27 and TRBJ2-7; the match to TRBD2 covers 8 bases. This CDR3 region has 13 residues. CDR1 is MNHEY and CDR2 is SMNVEV in the germline V gene (reference sequence). V was pared by 5 bases and J by 6 bases, with 6 bases of the junction left unmatched. The CDR3 here is CASSPRGGSEQYF. CDR3 in DNA: TGTGCCAGCAGTCCCCGGGGGGGATCCGAGCAGTACTTC.

The V gene is TRBV21-1, the J gene TRBJ2-1; TRBD2, the table's D call, lacks a check against the DNA. TRBV21-1 is termed a pseudogene. CDR3 length: 14 amino acids. CDR3 region: CASRTAGGRDEQFF. The CDR3 DNA sequence: TGTGCCAGCAGGACCGCGGGTGGGCGTGATGAGCAGTTCTTC.

The chain recombines TRBV2 with TRBJ2-1; TRBD1 agrees at 7 bases. CDR1 is SNHLY, CDR2 FYNNEI, per germline. CDR3 size: 12 residues. The V and J ends lost 6 bases and 8 bases, in that order; junction bases with no gene match: 4. The CDR3 DNA sequence: TGTGCCAGCAGGAGCGACAGGGATGAGCAGTTCTTC. Translated, it gives CASRSDRDEQFF.

This chain connects TRBV19 to TRBJ1-5; no firm D call. Germline V gene lookup returns CDR1 LNHDA and CDR2 SQIVND (reference sequence). Trimming shortened V by 7 bases and J by 2 bases, and 9 bases separated the two germline ends. This CDR3 has 13 residues. The chain's CDR3 is CASTSVGNQPQHF. The CDR3 bases are TGTGCCAGTACTTCAGTGGGCAATCAGCCCCAGCATTTT. The full variable domain, completed using reference TRBV19 and TRBJ1-5, is DGGITQSPKYLFRKEGQNVTLSCEQNLNHDAMYWYRQDPGQGLRLIYYSQIVNDFQKGDIAEGYSVSREKKESFPLTVTSAQKNPTAFYLCASTSVGNQPQHFGDGTRLSIL.

This clone was observed a single time. The rearrangement joins TRBV7-2 to TRBJ2-7; 11 bases are a match to TRBD1. The CDR3 consists of 14 residues. V lost 6 bases and J lost 2; bases outside the gene matches: 3. Per the germline V gene, CDR1 is SGHTA and CDR2 is FQGNSA. The CDR3 DNA sequence: TGTGCCAGCAGGTGGACAGGGGGCACCTACGAGCAGTACTTC. Its translation is CASRWTGGTYEQYF.

The chain recombines TRBV30 with TRBJ1-2; 7 nucleotides match TRBD1. This CDR3 has 13 residues. Germline CDR1 reads GTSNPN; CDR2 reads SVGIG (reference sequence). Losses at the gene ends were 4 bases for V and 4 bases for J; bases not matched to a gene: 6. The CDR3 sequence is CAWTKGAGYGYTF. The CDR3 DNA reads as TGTGCCTGGACCAAGGGGGCTGGCTATGGCTACACCTTC.

The chain links TRBV7-2 to TRBJ1-1, with a weak D call TRBD1 (6 bases). Germline lookup yields CDR1 SGHTA and CDR2 FQGNSA. This CDR3 is 18 amino acids long. Trimming took off 1 base at V and 4 bases at J, with 22 bases between the two ends. This chain's CDR3 is CASSLGDRGYRVGTEAFF. The CDR3 DNA reads TGTGCCAGCAGCTTAGGGGACCGAGGCTACAGGGTTGGCACTGAAGCTTTCTTT. The full variable domain, completed using reference TRBV7-2 and TRBJ1-1, is GAGVSQSPSNKVTEKGKDVELRCDPISGHTALYWYRQSLGQGLEFLIYFQGNSAPDKSGLPSDRFSAERTGGSVSTLTIQRTQQEDSAVYLCASSLGDRGYRVGTEAFFGQGTRLTVV.

The chain carries TRBV4-2 and TRBJ2-1; D possibly corresponds to TRBD1 (6 bases). The CDR3 is 14 residues long. V lost 1 base, J lost 8 bases, and 12 bases lay in between. Germline assignment: CDR1 LGHNA and CDR2 YNFKEQ. The CDR3 region has the DNA TGTGCCAGCAGCCAAGCGGTGGGGGCCTATGAGCAGTTCTTC. Its translation: CASSQAVGAYEQFF.

The J gene is TRBJ1-3, the V gene TRBV7-8; a possible D gene is TRBD1 (6 bases). V lost 5 bases and J 0 bases, leaving 17 bases between the germline ends. The germline gives CDR1 SGHVS, CDR2 FQNEAQ. The CDR3 is 17 amino acids. The CDR3, as DNA: TGTGCCAGCAGCCCCGCGGGGGCCTTGTTCTCTGGAAACACCATATATTTT. Translated, it gives CASSPAGALFSGNTIYF.

This rearrangement joins TRBV27 to TRBJ1-5; D call uncertain. In germline, CDR1 is MNHEY, CDR2 SMNVEV (reference sequence). Deletions cut 6 bases from V and 0 bases from J, with 15 bases between. This CDR3 region has 16 residues. The chain's CDR3 is CASSLNGVYSNQPQHF. CDR3 bases: TGTGCCAGCAGCCTCAACGGGGTCTATAGCAATCAGCCCCAGCATTTT.

The chain couples TRBV11-1 to TRBJ2-1; 8 bases align to TRBD1. Germline V gives CDR1 SGHAT, CDR2 FQDESV (reference sequence). The length of the CDR3 is 16 residues. After removal of 6 bases from V and 8 bases from J, the junction contained 15 bases not matched to a gene. CDR3 sequence: CASRSTTIQGAHEQFF. In DNA, the CDR3 is TGTGCCAGCAGGTCTACCACTATTCAGGGGGCTCATGAGCAGTTCTTC. Variable domain in full (rest from reference TRBV11-1 and TRBJ2-1): EAEVAQSPRYKITEKSQAVAFWCDPISGHATLYWYRQILGQGPELLVQFQDESVVDDSQLPKDRFSAERLKGVDSTLKIQPAELGDSAMYLCASRSTTIQGAHEQFFGPGTRLTVL.

The chain joins TRBV11-1 to TRBJ1-1, with D perhaps matching TRBD1 (6 bases). Trimming left V 4 bases short and J 6 bases short, with 15 bases between. The CDR3 extends over 14 amino acids. Germline V CDR1 and CDR2: SGHAT, FQDESV (reference sequence). CDR3 DNA sequence: TGTGCCAGCAGCTCCTCAGGGGAATGGGCTGAAGCTTTCTTT. It specifies CASSSSGEWAEAFF.

The CDR3 DNA is TGTGCCACCAGTGATCCAGGGAACAATTCACCCCTCCACTTT. This gives the protein CATSDPGNNSPLHF. The chain uses TRBV24-1 and TRBJ1-6; weak D call: TRBD1 (5 bases). The CDR3 contains 14 residues. From germline, CDR1 is KGHDR and CDR2 SFDVKD. With 3 bases removed from V and 7 bases from J, the gap between germline ends came to 9 bases.

The chain carries TRBV5-1 and TRBJ2-1, with 10 positions matching TRBD2. The V and J ends lost 4 bases and 7 bases, in that order; junction bases with no gene match: 11. Germline V gene lookup returns CDR1 SGHRS and CDR2 YFSETQ. This CDR3 spans 16 amino acids. As DNA, the CDR3 is TGCGCCAGCAGCATCCCGGGACTAGCGTCTGGTAATGAGCAGTTCTTC. Its translation: CASSIPGLASGNEQFF.

V is TRBV7-2 and J is TRBJ2-7; 8 nucleotides line up with TRBD2. With V trimmed by 2 bases and J by 3 bases, 6 bases remained unmatched. The CDR3 totals 15 residues. The germline CDR1 and CDR2 sequences are SGHTA and FQGNSA. This CDR3 reads CASSLPRGGVYEQYF. Here the CDR3 DNA reads TGTGCCAGCAGCTTACCCCGGGGGGGTGTCTACGAGCAGTACTTC.

This chain joins TRBV6-5 and TRBJ1-4; D gene ambiguous. V lost 5 bases and J lost 0, with 10 bases in between. Germline V gives CDR1 MNHEY, CDR2 SVGAGI. The CDR3 covers 15 residues. Here the CDR3 reads CASSPQVATNEKLFF. The CDR3 coding sequence is TGTGCCAGCAGTCCCCAGGTAGCAACTAATGAAAAACTGTTTTTT.

The chain combines TRBV28 with TRBJ2-2; D not resolved. Germline V gene data show CDR1 as MDHEN and CDR2 as SYDVKM. Trimming shortened V by 6 bases and J by 0 bases, and 14 bases separated the two germline ends. The CDR3 covers 16 residues. Here the CDR3 DNA reads TGTGCCAGCAGCTTAGGGCCAGGATCGAACACCGGGGAGCTGTTTTTT. As protein: CASSLGPGSNTGELFF.